This T cell receptor (beta chain) originates from a study of T cell changes during pregnancy in multiple sclerosis. Trimming at V came to 3 bases and at J to 5 bases, leaving 5 bases not matched to a gene. This CDR3 is built from 15 residues. Germline V gene sequence: CDR1 LNHDA, CDR2 SQIVND (reference sequence). TCRdb's copy holds only in-frame clones and misses some; the assay was immunoSEQ multiplex PCR. The sample comprises some 100,000 clones, 94% of which are singletons, and over 0.7% rests with the top ten. The material sequenced was peripheral blood, taken before pregnancy. V usage is TRBV19 and J usage is TRBJ2-7, with TRBD2 matching over 12 bases. This clonotype was sampled from a female donor with multiple sclerosis, enrolled in a pregnancy study. The CDR3 bases are TGTGCCAGTAGTATCCTAGCGGGAGGGCCCAACGAGCAGTACTTC. Protein: CASSILAGGPNEQYF.